Shown below are 14 T cell receptor beta chains from a single sample sequenced in a study of PD-L1 blockade in urothelial cancer. The sample's time point: pretreatment peripheral blood. Produced via immunoSEQ multiplex PCR; TCRdb's table is partial and in-frame only. The sample contains fewer than 65,000 clones, 87% of which appear only once. The source material was PBMCs, sampled around atezolizumab (anti-PD-L1) treatment. The source is a woman in her sixties or seventies with urothelial cancer.

The chain carries TRBV4-1 and TRBJ1-1, with D perhaps matching TRBD1 (6 bases). CDR1 and CDR2 from the germline V gene are MGHRA and YSYEKL. The CDR3 is 15 amino acids. Trimming pared 5 bases from V and 5 bases from J, leaving 18 bases between. CDR3 in DNA: TGCGCCAGCAGCGAACCGAGCAGGGGATGGACTGAAGCTTTCTTT. Protein: CASSEPSRGWTEAFF.

This rearrangement joins TRBV6-5 to TRBJ2-5; maybe TRBD2 (6 bases). Germline CDR1 and CDR2: MNHEY and SVGAGI. There are 14 residues in the CDR3. V was pared by 6 bases and J by 4 bases, with 15 bases between. CDR3 nucleotides: TGTGCCAGCAGCCCCCAGCAGGGAGGAGAGACCCAGTACTTC. Amino acids: CASSPQQGGETQYF.

V gene TRBV18 combines with J gene TRBJ2-5; TRBD1 might be the D (6 bases). The CDR3 has 13 residues. CDR1 KGHSH and CDR2 LQKENI come from the germline V gene. V lost 6 bases and J 1 base, leaving 9 bases between the germline ends. CDR3 region: CASSRDTQETQYF. The CDR3 coding sequence is TGTGCCAGCTCCCGGGACACCCAAGAGACCCAGTACTTC. Full variable domain (rest looked up from reference TRBV18 and TRBJ2-5): NAGVMQNPRHLVRRRGQEARLRCSPMKGHSHVYWYRQLPEEGLKFMVYLQKENIIDESGMPKERFSAEFPKEGPSILRIQQVVRGDSAAYFCASSRDTQETQYFGPGTRLLVL.

CDR3: CATSNPSGGRGLYNEQFF. The CDR3 nucleotides read TGTGCCACCTCAAACCCTAGCGGGGGGCGAGGTCTATACAATGAGCAGTTCTTC. The J gene is TRBJ2-1, the V gene TRBV25-1, with 11 bases matching TRBD2. This CDR3 spans 18 amino acids. CDR1 is MGHDK and CDR2 is SYGVNS in the germline V gene. V was pared by 10 bases and J by 4 bases, with 18 bases of the junction left unmatched.

The chain uses TRBV14 and TRBJ2-5, with TRBD2 matching 10 bases. Looked up from germline, CDR1 is SGHDN and CDR2 is FVKESK. Germline trimming cut 1 base from V and 5 bases from J; bases unmatched to any gene: 7. This CDR3 has 16 residues. The CDR3 here is CASSQVQRGGSETQYF. CDR3 nucleotide sequence: TGTGCCAGCAGCCAAGTACAGCGGGGGGGTTCGGAGACCCAGTACTTC.

CDR3 in amino acids: CASRREDYGYTF. CDR3 bases: TGTGCCAGCAGGCGGGAGGACTATGGCTACACCTTC. The V call is TRBV2, the J call TRBJ1-2; no reliable D call. CDR3 length: 12 residues. Germline V gives CDR1 SNHLY, CDR2 FYNNEI. V lost 6 bases, J lost 3 bases, and 8 bases lay in between.

J is TRBJ1-2 and V is TRBV4-3, with a tentative D call TRBD1 (6 bases). With 0 bases removed from V and 3 bases from J, the gap between germline ends came to 14 bases. The CDR3 runs to 16 residues. CDR1 and CDR2 from the germline V gene are LGHNA and YSLEER. The CDR3 DNA sequence: TGCGCCAGCAGCCAAGAAGCGGGGGGCTTTGACTATGGCTACACCTTC. It yields the protein CASSQEAGGFDYGYTF.

This clone was picked up a small number of times. The rearrangement uses TRBV29-1 and TRBJ2-1; D may be TRBD2 (5 bases). The CDR3 consists of 14 residues. CDR1 and CDR2 (germline): SQVTM, ANQGSEA. Trimming cost V 5 bases and J 6 bases, with 17 bases left between them. The CDR3 is CSVYKLDSVNEQFF. CDR3 in DNA: TGCAGCGTTTATAAACTAGATAGCGTCAATGAGCAGTTCTTC.

The chain couples TRBV7-6 to TRBJ1-1, with TRBD1 matching 7 bases. The CDR3 runs 17 residues. CDR1 and CDR2 (germline): SGHVS, FNYEAQ. The ends lost 5 bases at V and 0 bases at J; junction bases unmatched: 12. CDR3 sequence (DNA): TGTGCCAGCAGCCGACCTCCCAAACAGGGGATGAACACTGAAGCTTTCTTT. Translated: CASSRPPKQGMNTEAFF.

The V call is TRBV5-1, the J call TRBJ2-1; 11 bases agree with TRBD1. The CDR3 loop spans 15 amino acids. Germline CDR1 reads SGHRS; CDR2 reads YFSETQ. Trimming at V came to 5 bases and at J to 5 bases, leaving 6 bases not matched to a gene. The CDR3 DNA sequence: TGCGCCAGCAGGTATGGACAGGGGGCCAACAATGAGCAGTTCTTC. It is translated as CASRYGQGANNEQFF. Full variable domain (outside the CDR3, taken from reference TRBV5-1 and TRBJ2-1): KAGVTQTPRYLIKTRGQQVTLSCSPISGHRSVSWYQQTPGQGLQFLFEYFSETQRNKGNFPGRFSGRQFSNSRSEMNVSTLELGDSALYLCASRYGQGANNEQFFGPGTRLTVL.

The chain recombines TRBV2 with TRBJ1-2; 7 bases align to TRBD1. V shed 6 bases, J shed 8 bases, and the junction held 6 bases outside the gene matches. CDR1 is SNHLY and CDR2 is FYNNEI in the germline V gene. CDR3 length: 12 residues. The CDR3 loop is CASRTGFGGYTF. DNA of the CDR3: TGTGCCAGCAGGACAGGGTTCGGCGGCTACACCTTC.

The chain recombines TRBV11-2 with TRBJ1-1; the D is unclear. The CDR3 covers 11 residues. Germline V gives CDR1 SGHAT, CDR2 FQNNGV. Between the trimmed V and J ends, which lost 5 bases and 7 bases, there was a span of 8 bases. The CDR3 nucleotides are TGTGCCAGCAGCCTCTATGGTGAAGCTTTCTTT. It yields the protein CASSLYGEAFF. The full variable domain, its missing parts supplied by reference TRBV11-2 and TRBJ1-1, is EAGVAQSPRYKIIEKRQSVAFWCNPISGHATLYWYQQILGQGPKLLIQFQNNGVVDDSQLPKDRFSAERLKGVDSTLKIQPAKLEDSAVYLCASSLYGEAFFGQGTRLTVV.

The gene calls are TRBV28 and TRBJ2-4, with D perhaps TRBD1 (6 bases). This CDR3 region has 13 residues. Per the germline V gene, CDR1 is MDHEN and CDR2 is SYDVKM. V was trimmed by 9 bases and J by 6 bases, leaving 15 bases between them. As DNA, the CDR3 is TGTGCCAGTAGTAGGGGGTGGGTAAACATTCAGTACTTC. Translating it yields CASSRGWVNIQYF.

This chain joins TRBV19 and TRBJ2-1; 13 bases line up with TRBD2. Germline V gene data show CDR1 as LNHDA and CDR2 as SQIVND (reference sequence). This CDR3 has 15 amino acids. J lost 5 bases, V lost 3 bases, and 1 base had no gene match. The chain's CDR3 is CASSIGLAGDNEQFF. CDR3 DNA sequence: TGTGCCAGTAGTATCGGACTAGCGGGGGACAATGAGCAGTTCTTC. Full variable domain (outside the CDR3, taken from reference TRBV19 and TRBJ2-1): DGGITQSPKYLFRKEGQNVTLSCEQNLNHDAMYWYRQDPGQGLRLIYYSQIVNDFQKGDIAEGYSVSREKKESFPLTVTSAQKNPTAFYLCASSIGLAGDNEQFFGPGTRLTVL.